This TCR beta chain is drawn from a study of cytomegalovirus exposure and HLA in healthy donors. With 60 Vbeta and 13 Jbeta primers, the PCR was carried out. Libraries were prepared by immunoSEQ multiplex PCR; TCRdb keeps only in-frame clonotypes and omits some of them. The sample lists about 140,000 clones, approximately 87% occurring once. Concerning this clone: Its antigen remains unknown.

Germline-derived CDR1 and CDR2 are SGHNT and YYREEE (reference sequence). V dropped 0 bases and J dropped 2 bases, with 14 bases sitting between them. The CDR3 totals 16 residues. Study-wide points: The authors later found TCR association rates varying by HLA locus, with DRB1 most and HLA-C fewest. The Asian-associated ancestry cluster reportedly had fewer N-insertions than the 666-donor mean in a later analysis. Presence/absence comparisons presumed near-even sequencing depth among donors.

The gene calls are TRBV5-4 and TRBJ1-2; the D gene is possibly TRBD1 (6 bases). The sequence was collected from a woman in her twenties or thirties in good health and CMV-seronegative. The sample consisted of PBMCs. As DNA, the CDR3 is TGTGCCAGCAGCTTGGCGCGACAGGAAAGGAACTATGGCTACACCTTC. As protein: CASSLARQERNYGYTF.